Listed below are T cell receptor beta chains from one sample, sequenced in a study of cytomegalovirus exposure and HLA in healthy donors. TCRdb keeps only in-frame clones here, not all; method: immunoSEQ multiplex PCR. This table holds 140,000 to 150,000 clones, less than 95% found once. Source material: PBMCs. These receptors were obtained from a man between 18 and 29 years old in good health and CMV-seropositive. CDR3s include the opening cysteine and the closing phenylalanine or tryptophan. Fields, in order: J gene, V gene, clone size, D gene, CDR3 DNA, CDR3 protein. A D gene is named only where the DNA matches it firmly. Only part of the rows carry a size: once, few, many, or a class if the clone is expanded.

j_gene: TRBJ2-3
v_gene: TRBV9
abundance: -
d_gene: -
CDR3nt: TGTGCCAGCAGCGTAGACCCGGGAGCGGCAGATACGCAGTATTTT
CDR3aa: CASSVDPGAADTQYF

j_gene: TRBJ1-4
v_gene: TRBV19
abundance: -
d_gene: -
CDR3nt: TGTGCCAGTAGCTCGACCCAATTGAGGGAAAAACTGTTTTTT
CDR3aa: CASSSTQLREKLFF

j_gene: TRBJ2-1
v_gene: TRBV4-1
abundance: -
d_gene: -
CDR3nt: TGCGCCAGCAGCCAAGCTGACAAATACAATGAGCAGTTCTTC
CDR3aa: CASSQADKYNEQFF

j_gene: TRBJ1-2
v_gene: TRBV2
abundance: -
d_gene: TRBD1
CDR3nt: TGTGCCAGCTCGGGACAGGTGACCTATGGCTACACCTTC
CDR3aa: CASSGQVTYGYTF

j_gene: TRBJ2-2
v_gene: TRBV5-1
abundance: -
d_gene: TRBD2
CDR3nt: TGCGCCAGCAGCTCGGGACTAGCGGGAGTAATAAATAGGGAGCTGTTTTTT
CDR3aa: CASSSGLAGVINRELFF

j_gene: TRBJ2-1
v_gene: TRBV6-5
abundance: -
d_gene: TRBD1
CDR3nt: TGTGCCAGCAGCTACCCGGGACAGAACAATGAGCAGTTCTTC
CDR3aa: CASSYPGQNNEQFF

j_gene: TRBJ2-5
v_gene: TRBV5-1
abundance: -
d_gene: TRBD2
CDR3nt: TGCGCCAGCAGCTTAGCGGGGTACCAAGAGACCCAGTACTTC
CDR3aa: CASSLAGYQETQYF

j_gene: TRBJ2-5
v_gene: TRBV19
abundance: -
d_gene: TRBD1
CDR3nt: TGTGCCAGCTCAGGGGGCGATCGGGAGACCCAGTACTTC
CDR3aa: CASSGGDRETQYF

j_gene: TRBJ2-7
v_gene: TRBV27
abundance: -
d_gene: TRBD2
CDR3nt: TGTGCCAGCAGTACGGCCGGGACTAGAACCTTCAAGCAGTACTTC
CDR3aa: CASSTAGTRTFKQYF

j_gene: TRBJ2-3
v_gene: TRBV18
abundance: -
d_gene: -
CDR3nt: TGTGCCAGCTCAAATATCGGAGATACGCAGTATTTT
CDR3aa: CASSNIGDTQYF

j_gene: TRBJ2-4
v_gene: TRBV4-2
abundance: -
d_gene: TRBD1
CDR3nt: TGTGCCAGCAGCCAAGAGGGGGCAGGGACAGGGGGCGAAAACATTCAGTACTTC
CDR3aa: CASSQEGAGTGGENIQYF

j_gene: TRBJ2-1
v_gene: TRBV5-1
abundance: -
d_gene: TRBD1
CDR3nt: TGCGCCAGCAGCCCCGGACAGGGGGCCTACAATGAGCAGTTCTTC
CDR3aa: CASSPGQGAYNEQFF

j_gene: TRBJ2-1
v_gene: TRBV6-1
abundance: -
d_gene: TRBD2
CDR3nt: TGTGCCAGCAGTGAATGGCCTAGCGGGAGGGCGGGCTCCAATGAGCAGTTCTTC
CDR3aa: CASSEWPSGRAGSNEQFF

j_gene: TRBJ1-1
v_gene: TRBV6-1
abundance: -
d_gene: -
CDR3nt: TGTGCCCATAATGGACAGCCCTTGAACACTGAAGCTTTCTTT
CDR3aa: CAHNGQPLNTEAFF

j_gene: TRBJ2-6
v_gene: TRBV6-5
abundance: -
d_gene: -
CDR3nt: TGTGCCAGCAGTTACTCACGCGGGCCTGGGGCCAACGTCCTGACTTTC
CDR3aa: CASSYSRGPGANVLTF

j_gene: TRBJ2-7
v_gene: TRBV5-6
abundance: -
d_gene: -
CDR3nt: TGTGCCAGCAGCGGCGCCAACAGGGCCTACGAGCAGTACTTC
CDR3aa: CASSGANRAYEQYF

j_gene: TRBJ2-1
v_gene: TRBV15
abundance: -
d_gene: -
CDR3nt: TGTGCCACCAGCAGAGAGGGGGCGGGCCTAGAGCAGTTCTTC
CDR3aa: CATSREGAGLEQFF

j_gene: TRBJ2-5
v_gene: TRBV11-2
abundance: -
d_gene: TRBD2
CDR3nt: TGTGCCAGCAGCTTTTGGCGGGAGGTGGAGACCCAGTACTTC
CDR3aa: CASSFWREVETQYF

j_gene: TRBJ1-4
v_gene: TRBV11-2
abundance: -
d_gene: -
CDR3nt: TGTGCCAGCAGCTTAGAAGGACAAGTCGAAAAACTGTTTTTT
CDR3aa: CASSLEGQVEKLFF

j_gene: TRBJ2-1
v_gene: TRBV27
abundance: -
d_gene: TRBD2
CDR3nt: TGTGCCAGCAGTTTGAGCGGAAGGACTAGCGGCTACAATGAGCAGTTCTTC
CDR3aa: CASSLSGRTSGYNEQFF

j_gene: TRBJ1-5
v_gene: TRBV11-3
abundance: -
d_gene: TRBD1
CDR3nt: TGTGCCAGCAGCTTAGATCGAGGACAGGGCCTTAATCAGCCCCAGCATTTT
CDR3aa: CASSLDRGQGLNQPQHF

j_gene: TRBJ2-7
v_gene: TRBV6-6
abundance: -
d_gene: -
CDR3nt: TGTGCCAGCAGTTACTCGGCCAGGGCCCGCGAGCAGTACTTC
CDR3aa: CASSYSARAREQYF

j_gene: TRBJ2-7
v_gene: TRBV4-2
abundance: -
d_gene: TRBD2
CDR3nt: TGTGCCAGCAGCCAGAGGGAGGGAGACGAGCAGTACTTC
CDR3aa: CASSQREGDEQYF

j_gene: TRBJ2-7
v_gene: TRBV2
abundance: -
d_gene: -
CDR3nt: TGTGCCAGCCGAGAGCAACCCTCCTACGAGCAGTACTTC
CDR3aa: CASREQPSYEQYF

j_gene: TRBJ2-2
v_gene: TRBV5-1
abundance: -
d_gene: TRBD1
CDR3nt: TGCGCCAGCACAACCGGGACAGGGCTTGGCACCGGGGAGCTGTTTTTT
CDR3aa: CASTTGTGLGTGELFF

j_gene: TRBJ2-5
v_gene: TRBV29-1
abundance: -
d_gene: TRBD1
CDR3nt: TGCAGCGTTGGAGTACCGGGACAGGCCCAAGAGACCCAGTACTTC
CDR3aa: CSVGVPGQAQETQYF

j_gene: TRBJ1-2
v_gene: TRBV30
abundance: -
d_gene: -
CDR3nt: TGTGCCTGGACGGGAAACAGGGACGGCTACACCTTC
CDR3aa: CAWTGNRDGYTF

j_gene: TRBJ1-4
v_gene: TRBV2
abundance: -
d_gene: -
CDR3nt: TGTGCCAGCCTAAAACCAGGGCGGCGAACTAATGAAAAACTGTTTTTT
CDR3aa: CASLKPGRRTNEKLFF

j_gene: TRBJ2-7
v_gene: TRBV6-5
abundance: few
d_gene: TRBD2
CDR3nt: TGTGCCAGCAGTTACTCCAGCGGGAGGAACTACGAGCAGTACTTC
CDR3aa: CASSYSSGRNYEQYF

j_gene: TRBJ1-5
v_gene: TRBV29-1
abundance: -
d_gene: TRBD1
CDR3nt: TGCAGCGTAGCAGGGGGAAATCAGCCCCAGCATTTT
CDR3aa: CSVAGGNQPQHF

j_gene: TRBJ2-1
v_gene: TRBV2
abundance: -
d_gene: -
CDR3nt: TGTGCCAGCAGTGAAGCCAGGGTATCTGAGCAGTTCTTC
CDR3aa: CASSEARVSEQFF

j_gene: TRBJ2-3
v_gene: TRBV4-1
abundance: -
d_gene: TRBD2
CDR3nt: TGCGCCAGCAGCTTCCGACTAGCGGGAGCTAAAGATACGCAGTATTTT
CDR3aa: CASSFRLAGAKDTQYF

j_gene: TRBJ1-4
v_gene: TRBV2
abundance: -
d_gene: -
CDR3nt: TGTGCCAGCATTTTCACAGGGTTGGGTGAAAAACTGTTTTTT
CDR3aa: CASIFTGLGEKLFF

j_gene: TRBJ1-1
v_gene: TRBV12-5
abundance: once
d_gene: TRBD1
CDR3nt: TGTGCTAGTGGCCCTGGGACAGGCACTGAAGCTTTCTTT
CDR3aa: CASGPGTGTEAFF

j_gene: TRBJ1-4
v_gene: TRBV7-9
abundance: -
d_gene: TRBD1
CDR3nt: TGTGCCAGCAGCCGACAGGGTTGGAATAGTGAAAAACTGTTTTTT
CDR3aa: CASSRQGWNSEKLFF

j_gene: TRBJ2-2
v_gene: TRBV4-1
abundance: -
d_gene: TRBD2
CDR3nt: TGCGCCAGCAGCCAAGAGGTCATAGCGGGAGTGGTCGGGGAGCTGTTTTTT
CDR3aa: CASSQEVIAGVVGELFF

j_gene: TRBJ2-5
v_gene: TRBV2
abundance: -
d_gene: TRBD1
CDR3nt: TGTGCCAGCAGTGGGGGACAGGGGCAGGGGACCCAGTACTTC
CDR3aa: CASSGGQGQGTQYF

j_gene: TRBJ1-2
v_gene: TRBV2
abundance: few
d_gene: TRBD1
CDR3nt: TGTGCCAGCAGTGAAGGGACAGGGGCCCACTACCCCTATGGCTACACCTTC
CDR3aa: CASSEGTGAHYPYGYTF

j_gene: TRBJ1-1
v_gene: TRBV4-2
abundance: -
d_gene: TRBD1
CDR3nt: TGTGCCAGCAGTGGGGGACAGGGGGCGGCTCAGGCTTTCTTT
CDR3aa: CASSGGQGAAQAFF

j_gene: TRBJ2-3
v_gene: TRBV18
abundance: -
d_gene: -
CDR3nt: TGTGCCAGCTCACCCCCCCCTGGAGGGGGCACAGATACGCAGTATTTT
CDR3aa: CASSPPPGGGTDTQYF

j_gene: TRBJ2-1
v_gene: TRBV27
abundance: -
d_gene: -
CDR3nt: TGTGCCAGCAGTTCCCGTGAGCCCTCCTACAATGAGCAGTTCTTC
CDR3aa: CASSSREPSYNEQFF

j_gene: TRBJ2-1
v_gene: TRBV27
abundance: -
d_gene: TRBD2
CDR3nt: TGTGCCAGCAGTTTATCGGGACTAGCGGGAAAGTTCGGCAATGAGCAGTTCTTC
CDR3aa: CASSLSGLAGKFGNEQFF

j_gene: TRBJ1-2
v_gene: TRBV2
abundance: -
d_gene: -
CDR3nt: TGTGCCGGTCGTGCAGGCAGCTCTAACTATGGCTACACCTTC
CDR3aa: CAGRAGSSNYGYTF

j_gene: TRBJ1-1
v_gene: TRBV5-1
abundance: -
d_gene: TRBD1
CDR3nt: TGCGCCAGCAGCCCCGGGACAGTGAACACTGAAGCTTTCTTT
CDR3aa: CASSPGTVNTEAFF

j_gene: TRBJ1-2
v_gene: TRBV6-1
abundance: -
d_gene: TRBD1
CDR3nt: TGTGCCAGCAGTCCGGACAGGGGAGAGGAGGACACCTTC
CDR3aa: CASSPDRGEEDTF

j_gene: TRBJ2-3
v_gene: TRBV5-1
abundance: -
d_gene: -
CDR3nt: TGCGCCAGCAGCATAGACAGGATCGCAGATACGCAGTATTTT
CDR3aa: CASSIDRIADTQYF

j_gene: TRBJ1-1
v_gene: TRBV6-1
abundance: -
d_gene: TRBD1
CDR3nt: TGTGCCAGCAGTGCGGGACAGGGGGGCACTGAAGCTTTCTTT
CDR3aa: CASSAGQGGTEAFF